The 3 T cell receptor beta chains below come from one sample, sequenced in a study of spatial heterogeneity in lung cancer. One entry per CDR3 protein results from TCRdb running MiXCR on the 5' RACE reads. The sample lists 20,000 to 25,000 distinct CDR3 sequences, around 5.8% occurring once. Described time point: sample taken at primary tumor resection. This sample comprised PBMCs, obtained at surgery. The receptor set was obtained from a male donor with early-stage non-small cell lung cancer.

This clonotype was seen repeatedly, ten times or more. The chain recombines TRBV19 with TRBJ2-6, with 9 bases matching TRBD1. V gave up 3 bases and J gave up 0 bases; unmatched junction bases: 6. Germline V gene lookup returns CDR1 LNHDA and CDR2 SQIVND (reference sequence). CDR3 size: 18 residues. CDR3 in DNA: TGTGCCAGTAGTATGGACAGGGGCCCCTCCTCTGGGGCCAACGTCCTGACTTTC. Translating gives CASSMDRGPSSGANVLTF.

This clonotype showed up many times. The CDR3 loop reads CASSQSRLAGGPNTGELFF. The DNA for the CDR3 is TGTGCCAGCAGCCAAAGCAGACTAGCGGGGGGACCCAACACCGGGGAGCTGTTTTTT. This chain links TRBV6-1 with TRBJ2-2; 13 bases align to TRBD2. Germline values: CDR1 MNHNS, CDR2 SASEGT. V gave up 6 bases and J gave up 2 bases; unmatched junction bases: 12. There are 19 residues in the CDR3.

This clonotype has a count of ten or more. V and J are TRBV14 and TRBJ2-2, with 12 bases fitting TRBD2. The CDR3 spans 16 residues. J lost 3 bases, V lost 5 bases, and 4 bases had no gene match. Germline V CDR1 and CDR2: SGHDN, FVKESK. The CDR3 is CASSSRTSGDTGELFF. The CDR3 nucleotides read TGTGCCAGCAGCTCCAGGACTAGCGGGGACACCGGGGAGCTGTTTTTT.